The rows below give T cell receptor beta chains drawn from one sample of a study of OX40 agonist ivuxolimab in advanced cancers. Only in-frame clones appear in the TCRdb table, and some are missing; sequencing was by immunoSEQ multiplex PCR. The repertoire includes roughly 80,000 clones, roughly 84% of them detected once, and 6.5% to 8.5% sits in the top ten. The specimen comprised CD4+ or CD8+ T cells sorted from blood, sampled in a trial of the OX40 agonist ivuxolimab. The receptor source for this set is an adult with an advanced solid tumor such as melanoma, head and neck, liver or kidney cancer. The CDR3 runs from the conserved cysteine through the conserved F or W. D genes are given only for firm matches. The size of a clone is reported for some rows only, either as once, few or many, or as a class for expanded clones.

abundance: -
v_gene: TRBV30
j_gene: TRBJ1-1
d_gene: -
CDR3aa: CAWGGRGAFF
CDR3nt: TGTGCCTGGGGGGGTAGAGGAGCTTTCTTT

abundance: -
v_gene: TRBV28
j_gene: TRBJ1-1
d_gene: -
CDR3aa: CASRGSGSNTEAFF
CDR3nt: TGTGCCAGCAGGGGCTCCGGCTCGAACACTGAAGCTTTCTTT

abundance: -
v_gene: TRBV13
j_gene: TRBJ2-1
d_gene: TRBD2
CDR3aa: CASSHLGASGGAGEQFF
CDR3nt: TGTGCCAGCAGCCACCTGGGGGCTAGCGGGGGGGCTGGTGAGCAGTTCTTC

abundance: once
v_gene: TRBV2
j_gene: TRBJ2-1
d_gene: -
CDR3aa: CASSEGRLRYNEQFF
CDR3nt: TGTGCCAGCAGTGAGGGCAGGCTGAGATACAATGAGCAGTTCTTC

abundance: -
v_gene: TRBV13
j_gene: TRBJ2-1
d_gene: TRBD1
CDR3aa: CASSLYRGYGSYNEQFF
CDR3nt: TGTGCCAGCAGCTTATACAGGGGGTACGGCTCCTACAATGAGCAGTTCTTC

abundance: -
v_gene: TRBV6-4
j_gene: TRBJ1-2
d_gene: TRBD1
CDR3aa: CASSETGVGNYGYTF
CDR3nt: TGTGCCAGCAGTGAGACAGGGGTGGGGAACTATGGCTACACCTTC

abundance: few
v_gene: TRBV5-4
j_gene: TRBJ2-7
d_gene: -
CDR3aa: CASSLFSGSYEQYF
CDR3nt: TGTGCCAGCAGCTTGTTTTCGGGTTCCTACGAGCAGTACTTC

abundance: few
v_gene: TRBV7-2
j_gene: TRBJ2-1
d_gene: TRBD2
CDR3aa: CASSELAGAAEQFF
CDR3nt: TGTGCCAGCAGCGAACTAGCGGGAGCGGCGGAGCAGTTCTTC

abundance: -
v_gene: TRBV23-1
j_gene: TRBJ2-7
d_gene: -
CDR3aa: CATKPRDKGREQYF
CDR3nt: TGCGCCACCAAACCTCGGGACAAGGGTCGCGAGCAGTACTTC

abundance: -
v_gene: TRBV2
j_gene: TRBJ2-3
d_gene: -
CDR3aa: CASRGPGPGTQYF
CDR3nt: TGTGCCAGCAGAGGACCGGGCCCCGGTACGCAGTATTTT

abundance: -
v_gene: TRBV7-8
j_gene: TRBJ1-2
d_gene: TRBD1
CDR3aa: CASSVTGAGYGYTF
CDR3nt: TGTGCCAGCAGCGTTACAGGGGCAGGCTATGGCTACACCTTC

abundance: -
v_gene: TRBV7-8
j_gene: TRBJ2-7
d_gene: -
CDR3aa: CASSLRRNYEQYF
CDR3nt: TGTGCCAGCAGCCTCAGGCGAAACTACGAGCAGTACTTC

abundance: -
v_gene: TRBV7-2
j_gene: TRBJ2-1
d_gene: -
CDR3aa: CASSLRGNLGNEQFF
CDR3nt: TGTGCCAGCAGCCTCCGGGGTAACCTGGGTAATGAGCAGTTCTTC

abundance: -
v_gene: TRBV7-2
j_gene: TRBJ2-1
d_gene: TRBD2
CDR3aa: CASSPLLGLAGYNEQFF
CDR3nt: TGTGCCAGCAGCCCCTTGCTAGGGCTAGCGGGCTACAATGAGCAGTTCTTC